The T cell receptor beta chain described here comes from a study of brain T cells in children with intractable seizures. Sequencing used immunoSEQ multiplex PCR; TCRdb keeps in-frame clones, though not all of them. The table lists about 76,000 clones, approximately 94% of them singletons, with around 1.4% in the top ten. The CDR3 consists of 16 residues. V was trimmed by 3 bases and J by 6 bases, leaving 18 bases between them. Germline-derived CDR1 and CDR2 are SGHKS and YYEKEE (reference sequence). The sequenced cases were selected for having the highest brain T cell transcript signatures. Sequenced here: peripheral blood, sampled at surgery. The receptor comes from a boy in the first two years of life with tuberous sclerosis and intractable seizures. The J gene is TRBJ1-4, the V gene TRBV5-5; perhaps TRBD1 as D (6 bases). CDR3 sequence (DNA): TGTGCCAGCAGCTCATACAGGGAGAGCTATGATGAAAAACTGTTTTTT. Its translation is CASSSYRESYDEKLFF.